One and the same sample provided the 25 T cell receptor beta chains below, sequenced in a study of cytomegalovirus exposure and HLA in healthy donors. The PCR was carried out with 60 Vbeta primers and 13 Jbeta primers. Clones were read by immunoSEQ multiplex PCR, and TCRdb kept only the in-frame ones, dropping some. The sample yields 180,000 or so clones, around four fifths seen once. The specimen sequenced was PBMCs. Every receptor here comes from a woman aged 25 to 39 in good health and CMV-seronegative.

The chain links TRBV7-2 to TRBJ2-4; 9 positions agree with TRBD1. Trimming at V came to 5 bases and at J to 3 bases, leaving 2 bases not matched to a gene. This CDR3 contains 14 residues. Per germline, CDR1 SGHTA and CDR2 FQGNSA. The CDR3 DNA reads TGTGCCAGCAGCACGACAGGGGGCAAAAACATTCAGTACTTC. As protein: CASSTTGGKNIQYF.

The V call is TRBV4-1, the J call TRBJ2-3; 9 bases are a match to TRBD2. The germline CDR1 and CDR2 sequences are MGHRA and YSYEKL. With V trimmed by 1 base and J by 2 bases, 4 bases remained unmatched. The CDR3 totals 16 residues. The DNA for the CDR3 is TGCGCCAGCAGCCAAGCGCTAGCGGGGTCCACAGATACGCAGTATTTT. This encodes CASSQALAGSTDTQYF.

The chain recombines TRBV2 with TRBJ2-5; 9 bases are a match to TRBD2. CDR1 and CDR2 from the germline V gene are SNHLY and FYNNEI. V was clipped by 3 bases and J by 1 base; unmatched bases: 0. The CDR3 is 14 amino acids. This CDR3 is CASSERGGQETQYF. The CDR3 coding sequence is TGTGCCAGCAGTGAGCGGGGGGGCCAAGAGACCCAGTACTTC.

This clone has only one observation. CDR3 DNA sequence: TGCGCCAGCAGTGAGACAGACCTTGGGAATTCAGCTTTCTTT. Protein: CASSETDLGNSAFF. The gene calls are TRBV5-1 and TRBJ1-1, with D possibly being TRBD1 (5 bases). V lost 5 bases, J lost 10 bases, and 21 bases lay in between. The CDR3 is 14 residues long. The germline CDR1 and CDR2 sequences are SGHRS and YFSETQ.

V usage is TRBV9 and J usage is TRBJ2-7, with 8 bases aligning to TRBD1. Trimming removed 0 bases from V and 5 bases from J; junction bases left unmatched: 7. Looked up from germline, CDR1 is SGDLS and CDR2 is YYNGEE. The CDR3 extends over 15 amino acids. CDR3 nucleotide sequence: TGTGCCAGCAGCGTAGGTCCGACAGGGGCCGACGAGCAGTACTTC. Protein product: CASSVGPTGADEQYF.

This rearrangement joins TRBV25-1 to TRBJ1-2; 10 nucleotides agree with TRBD1. V shed 3 bases and J 6 bases; nucleotides not matched to a gene: 7. Per the germline V gene, CDR1 is MGHDK and CDR2 is SYGVNS. The CDR3 contains 15 residues. The CDR3 bases are TGTGCCAGCAGTGACCCCGGGACAGGGGAGGATGGCTACACCTTC. This gives the protein CASSDPGTGEDGYTF.

The CDR3 sequence is CASSLLQTPAYEQYF. The CDR3, as DNA: TGTGCCAGCAGCTTACTCCAGACTCCAGCCTACGAGCAGTACTTC. The rearrangement links TRBV7-9 to TRBJ2-7; no clear D. The germline V gene encodes CDR1 SEHNR and CDR2 FQNEAQ (reference sequence). V dropped 2 bases and J dropped 2 bases, with 13 bases sitting between them. The CDR3 loop spans 15 amino acids.

This chain uses TRBV19 with TRBJ2-7, with 9 bases identical to TRBD1. The V segment lost 5 bases and the J segment 3 bases; nucleotides outside the gene matches: 8. This CDR3 has 15 residues. Per the germline V gene, CDR1 is LNHDA and CDR2 is SQIVND (reference sequence). The CDR3: CASSFATGGSYEQYF. The CDR3 bases are TGTGCCAGTAGTTTCGCCACAGGGGGCAGCTACGAGCAGTACTTC. Complete variable domain (other parts from reference TRBV19 and TRBJ2-7): DGGITQSPKYLFRKEGQNVTLSCEQNLNHDAMYWYRQDPGQGLRLIYYSQIVNDFQKGDIAEGYSVSREKKESFPLTVTSAQKNPTAFYLCASSFATGGSYEQYFGPGTRLTVT.

The chain carries TRBV6-9 and TRBJ1-2; 7 nucleotides agree with TRBD1. J gave up 4 bases and V 2 bases, and 22 bases lay outside the gene matches. Germline CDR1 reads MNHGY; CDR2 reads SVAAGI. CDR3 size: 20 residues. The CDR3 bases are TGTGCCAGCAGTTATAGGGCGACAGGGTCCACCCCCCCCGTTGGCTATGGCTACACCTTC. It is translated as CASSYRATGSTPPVGYGYTF.

V is TRBV4-1 and J is TRBJ2-2; TRBD1 agrees at 7 bases. V was clipped by 1 base and J by 4 bases; unmatched bases: 3. The CDR3 covers 15 residues. Germline assignment: CDR1 MGHRA and CDR2 YSYEKL. DNA for the CDR3: TGCGCCAGCAGCCAAGTTGAGGGGGCCACCGGGGAGCTGTTTTTT. Amino acid sequence: CASSQVEGATGELFF.

The V call is TRBV9, the J call TRBJ1-3; D is ambiguous. CDR3 length equals 15 residues. V shed 4 bases and J shed 0 bases, with 11 bases lying between them. CDR1 SGDLS and CDR2 YYNGEE come from the germline V gene. The CDR3 is CASSRELSSGNTIYF. The CDR3 DNA sequence: TGTGCCAGCAGCCGCGAGCTGAGCTCTGGAAACACCATATATTTT.

The V call is TRBV4-1, the J call TRBJ2-3, with D tentatively TRBD2 (5 bases). CDR1 and CDR2 (germline): MGHRA, YSYEKL. This CDR3 is built from 18 residues. The V and J ends lost 1 base and 0 bases respectively, with 17 bases between them. The CDR3 coding sequence is TGCGCCAGCAGCCAAGTAGAGGAAGCGGCGCCTAGCACAGATACGCAGTATTTT. Its protein product is CASSQVEEAAPSTDTQYF.

V usage is TRBV19 and J usage is TRBJ1-5, with TRBD1 as a possible D gene (6 bases). CDR3 length: 13 amino acids. Per germline, CDR1 LNHDA and CDR2 SQIVND (reference sequence). Deletions cut 9 bases from V and 4 bases from J, with 13 bases between. The CDR3 is CASHRDINQPQHF. The DNA for the CDR3 is TGTGCCAGCCACAGGGACATTAATCAGCCCCAGCATTTT.

The rearrangement links TRBV29-1 to TRBJ1-3, with 8 bases aligning to TRBD1. V trimming: 5 bases; J trimming: 2 bases; junction bases outside the gene matches: 2. The CDR3 consists of 13 residues. The germline CDR1 and CDR2 sequences are SQVTM and ANQGSEA. The CDR3 DNA sequence: TGCAGCGTTATGACAGGGGCTGGAAACACCATATATTTT. As protein: CSVMTGAGNTIYF.

V gene TRBV29-1 combines with J gene TRBJ1-1, with TRBD1 as a possible D gene (5 bases). Trimming removed 4 bases at V and 0 bases at J, with 12 bases between. The CDR3 loop spans 14 amino acids. Germline V gene lookup returns CDR1 SQVTM and CDR2 ANQGSEA. Here the CDR3 DNA reads TGCAGCGTTGGGGGCAGGCTTATGAACACTGAAGCTTTCTTT. Its protein product is CSVGGRLMNTEAFF. Based on the CDR3 plus reference TRBV29-1 and TRBJ1-1, the full variable domain is SAVISQKPSRDICQRGTSLTIQCQVDSQVTMMFWYRQQPGQSLTLIATANQGSEATYESGFVIDKFPISRPNLTFSTLTVSNMSPEDSSIYLCSVGGRLMNTEAFFGQGTRLTVV.

This chain uses TRBV9 with TRBJ2-1, with D perhaps TRBD1 (6 bases). The CDR3 is 15 amino acids. From germline, CDR1 is SGDLS and CDR2 YYNGEE. V was pared by 0 bases and J by 4 bases, with 11 bases between. The DNA of the CDR3 is TGTGCCAGCAGCGTAGGTGGGGGCTCGTACAATGAGCAGTTCTTC. Its translation is CASSVGGGSYNEQFF.

The chain carries TRBV5-1 and TRBJ1-1; D call uncertain. V dropped 4 bases and J dropped 1 base, with 11 bases sitting between them. CDR1 and CDR2 from the germline V gene are SGHRS and YFSETQ. The CDR3 consists of 14 residues. As DNA, the CDR3 is TGCGCCAGCAGCAGCGGGAGCGCGAACACTGAAGCTTTCTTT. This codes for CASSSGSANTEAFF.

To note about this clone: One junction end disagrees with the germline gene, perhaps due to a read error. The chain employs TRBV7-6 and TRBJ2-7, with D maybe TRBD1 (6 bases). This CDR3 has 15 residues. Germline V gives CDR1 SGHVS, CDR2 FNYEAQ. CDR3 amino acids: CASSLGTGRGYEQYF. In DNA form, the CDR3 reads TGTGCCAGCAGTTTAGGCACAGGGAGAGGGTACGAGCAGTACTTC.

V usage is TRBV27 and J usage is TRBJ2-5; 7 bases align to TRBD2. Trimming removed 6 bases from V and 6 bases from J; junction bases left unmatched: 10. The CDR3 extends over 14 amino acids. Germline CDR1 and CDR2: MNHEY and SMNVEV (reference sequence). CDR3 nucleotides: TGTGCCAGCAGCGAAGGGAGGGGTTGGCAGACCCAGTACTTC. The encoded protein is CASSEGRGWQTQYF.

V gene TRBV25-1 combines with J gene TRBJ2-1; no clear D gene. Germline CDR1 reads MGHDK; CDR2 reads SYGVNS. The CDR3 covers 16 residues. Between the trimmed V and J ends, which lost 2 bases and 8 bases, there was a span of 19 bases. CDR3 in amino acids: CASSEPDTSLGYEQFF. CDR3 coding DNA: TGTGCCAGCAGTGAACCCGACACATCTCTCGGCTATGAGCAGTTCTTC.

The chain combines TRBV5-6 with TRBJ1-3; 9 positions match TRBD1. CDR1 and CDR2 from the germline V gene are SGHDT and YYEEEE. J was trimmed by 7 bases and V by 2 bases; bases with no gene match: 7. The CDR3 totals 15 residues. CDR3 nucleotides: TGTGCCAGCAGCTTCGGACAGGGGATCTATAACACCATATATTTT. It specifies CASSFGQGIYNTIYF.

J is TRBJ2-3 and V is TRBV7-6, with 12 bases lining up with TRBD2. CDR3 length equals 16 residues. V was clipped by 5 bases and J by 2 bases; unmatched bases: 5. CDR1 and CDR2 (germline): SGHVS, FNYEAQ. The CDR3 reads CASSRGLAGSTDTQYF. CDR3 DNA sequence: TGTGCCAGCAGCAGGGGACTAGCGGGCTCCACAGATACGCAGTATTTT.

This sequence joins TRBV19 and TRBJ2-4; TRBD1 agrees at 12 bases. Germline trimming cut 0 bases from V and 2 bases from J; bases unmatched to any gene: 2. The CDR3 is made up of 17 amino acids. Per germline, CDR1 LNHDA and CDR2 SQIVND (reference sequence). CDR3 sequence reads: CASSIEGQGATKNIQYF. CDR3 bases: TGTGCCAGTAGTATAGAGGGACAGGGGGCGACCAAAAACATTCAGTACTTC.

This clone appeared once. The DNA for the CDR3 is TGTGCCAGCAGCTTGAAAGGGGAATCTAACTATGGCTACACCTTC. It is translated as CASSLKGESNYGYTF. The chain carries TRBV7-3 and TRBJ1-2, with D possibly matching TRBD1 (5 bases). The CDR3 runs 15 residues. Per germline, CDR1 SGHTA and CDR2 FQGTGA. The V end was cut by 3 bases, the J end by 0 bases, with 11 bases between.

The chain combines TRBV5-1 with TRBJ2-3; the match to TRBD2 covers 8 bases. Germline CDR1 reads SGHRS; CDR2 reads YFSETQ. CDR3 size: 16 residues. Losses at the gene ends were 1 base for V and 4 bases for J; bases not matched to a gene: 8. The CDR3 reads CASSLSNGGGADTQYF. The CDR3 DNA follows: TGCGCCAGCAGCTTGTCCAACGGGGGGGGAGCAGATACGCAGTATTTT. The full variable domain, with the rest looked up from reference TRBV5-1 and TRBJ2-3, is KAGVTQTPRYLIKTRGQQVTLSCSPISGHRSVSWYQQTPGQGLQFLFEYFSETQRNKGNFPGRFSGRQFSNSRSEMNVSTLELGDSALYLCASSLSNGGGADTQYFGPGTRLTVL.